Each of the 5 T cell receptor beta chains below was sequenced from the same sample in a study of technical replicates of blood from several donors. TCRdb's copy holds only in-frame clones and misses some; the assay was immunoSEQ multiplex PCR. Of 70,000 or so clones in the sample, around nine tenths were seen once. The sample comprised PBMCs. The receptors originated from a human donor in good health. Some clones in this sample may be carry-over from other donors' samples.

A single count supports this clone. The chain joins TRBV28 to TRBJ2-7; tentative D call: TRBD2 (5 bases). Germline CDR1 MDHEN, CDR2 SYDVKM. V was clipped by 6 bases and J by 0 bases, with 12 bases between them. CDR3 length equals 14 residues. CDR3 in DNA: TGTGCCAGCAGCCGCGGAGGCAGCTCCTACGAGCAGTACTTC. Translation: CASSRGGSSYEQYF.

The sample holds one count of this clone. As DNA, the CDR3 is TGTGCCAGCAGTCCCACCGACAGGGACTTCTACGAGCAGTACTTC. Its protein is CASSPTDRDFYEQYF. V usage is TRBV27 and J usage is TRBJ2-7, with a weak D call TRBD1 (7 bases). V was shortened by 5 bases and J by 3 bases, with 17 bases between the two germline ends. CDR1 is MNHEY and CDR2 is SMNVEV in the germline V gene (reference sequence). This CDR3 is built from 15 residues.

This chain joins TRBV9 and TRBJ1-1; the D gene is possibly TRBD1 (6 bases). The germline gives CDR1 SGDLS, CDR2 YYNGEE. CDR3 size: 15 residues. V lost 2 bases to trimming and J lost 5 bases, with 16 bases between them. CDR3 coding DNA: TGTGCCAGCAGCGTTTGGGCGGGGGCAGGGACTGAAGCTTTCTTT. It codes for CASSVWAGAGTEAFF.

The chain recombines TRBV7-9 with TRBJ2-7, with 8 bases that match TRBD1. This CDR3 has 13 amino acids. The J segment lost 3 bases and the V segment lost 7 bases, leaving 5 bases of the junction unmatched. From germline, CDR1 is SEHNR and CDR2 FQNEAQ (reference sequence). The CDR3 nucleotides are TGTGCCAGCACCGGACAGGGAGACTACGAGCAGTACTTC. Its protein product is CASTGQGDYEQYF.

This chain connects TRBV30 to TRBJ2-2; 9 bases align to TRBD1. This CDR3 comprises 15 residues. Germline V lookup: CDR1 GTSNPN, CDR2 SVGIG (reference sequence). J lost 0 bases, V lost 3 bases, and 2 bases had no gene match. The CDR3 coding sequence is TGTGCCTGGAGGGGACAGGGAGCGAACACCGGGGAGCTGTTTTTT. This sequence encodes CAWRGQGANTGELFF.